A selection of T cell receptor beta chains follows, all from one sample in a study of cytomegalovirus exposure and HLA in healthy donors. TCRdb's table, derived via immunoSEQ multiplex PCR, lists solely in-frame clones and lacks some. This table has some 150,000 clones, roughly 70% appearing once. The sample was PBMCs. These receptors came from a man aged 60-69 years in good health and CMV-seronegative. CDR3s include the opening cysteine and the closing phenylalanine or tryptophan. For some rows the clone size is stated as once, few or many, or as a class when expanded; others skip it.

v_gene: TRBV5-4; j_gene: TRBJ2-5; abundance: NA; len: 16; CDR3aa: CASSSRTTSGKETQYF
v_gene: TRBV29-1; j_gene: TRBJ1-6; abundance: few; len: 12; CDR3aa: CSVQEQNSPLHF
v_gene: TRBV6-6; j_gene: TRBJ2-7; abundance: few; len: 16; CDR3aa: CASSYSEGLEYYEQYF
v_gene: TRBV6-5; j_gene: TRBJ2-1; abundance: NA; len: 16; CDR3aa: CASSYGDPGLGHEQFF
v_gene: TRBV27; j_gene: TRBJ2-7; abundance: NA; len: 14; CDR3aa: CASSSVAGGYEQYF
v_gene: TRBV2; j_gene: TRBJ2-1; abundance: NA; len: 18; CDR3aa: CASSEPNSGDSSYNEQFF
v_gene: TRBV5-1; j_gene: TRBJ1-1; abundance: NA; len: 15; CDR3aa: CASSLTDRVGTEAFF
v_gene: TRBV6-1; j_gene: TRBJ2-7; abundance: NA; len: 14; CDR3aa: CASSEIRSSYEQYF
v_gene: TRBV4-1; j_gene: TRBJ2-1; abundance: NA; len: 17; CDR3aa: CASSQLFGQGSYNEQFF
v_gene: TRBV7-3; j_gene: TRBJ2-7; abundance: NA; len: 13; CDR3aa: CASSDRARLRQYF
v_gene: TRBV6-6; j_gene: TRBJ2-1; abundance: NA; len: 15; CDR3aa: CASSYRLGGTTEQFF
v_gene: TRBV6-5; j_gene: TRBJ2-7; abundance: NA; len: 15; CDR3aa: CASSRGQASSYEQYF
v_gene: TRBV29-1; j_gene: TRBJ2-1; abundance: NA; len: 13; CDR3aa: CSETSGRGNEQFF
v_gene: TRBV7-9; j_gene: TRBJ2-1; abundance: NA; len: 15; CDR3aa: CASSLEGASHNEQFF
v_gene: TRBV27; j_gene: TRBJ1-4; abundance: few; len: 14; CDR3aa: CASSFAGGGEKLFF
v_gene: TRBV7-9; j_gene: TRBJ1-1; abundance: NA; len: 12; CDR3aa: CSSTWTGSEAFF
v_gene: TRBV11-2; j_gene: TRBJ2-7; abundance: NA; len: 15; CDR3aa: CASSLSSGRTYEQYF
v_gene: TRBV18; j_gene: TRBJ2-1; abundance: NA; len: 13; CDR3aa: CASSPQRGNEQFF
v_gene: TRBV29-1; j_gene: TRBJ2-2; abundance: NA; len: 13; CDR3aa: CSSRLASTGELFF
v_gene: TRBV9; j_gene: TRBJ2-7; abundance: NA; len: 16; CDR3aa: CASSVAPGTAYYEQYF
v_gene: TRBV19; j_gene: TRBJ1-2; abundance: few; len: 15; CDR3aa: CASDRPSGQGGGYTF
v_gene: TRBV5-5; j_gene: TRBJ2-7; abundance: NA; len: 13; CDR3aa: CASSLGPKGEQYF
v_gene: TRBV2; j_gene: TRBJ2-1; abundance: NA; len: 14; CDR3aa: CASSTRREYNEQFF
v_gene: TRBV7-9; j_gene: TRBJ2-5; abundance: NA; len: 14; CDR3aa: CASSQSGSQETQYF
v_gene: TRBV9; j_gene: TRBJ2-1; abundance: NA; len: 16; CDR3aa: CASSPLRSGTGNEQFF
v_gene: TRBV6-5; j_gene: TRBJ2-7; abundance: few; len: 14; CDR3aa: CASSKPGRLYEQYF
v_gene: TRBV11-3; j_gene: TRBJ2-1; abundance: once; len: 15; CDR3aa: CASSLTLAGADEQFF
v_gene: TRBV28; j_gene: TRBJ2-2; abundance: NA; len: 19; CDR3aa: CASSPESGTSGSRTGELFF
v_gene: TRBV10-3; j_gene: TRBJ1-2; abundance: NA; len: 16; CDR3aa: CAISESIAGNNYGYTF
v_gene: TRBV4-1; j_gene: TRBJ2-7; abundance: NA; len: 15; CDR3aa: CASSQGTAGSYEQYF
v_gene: TRBV28; j_gene: TRBJ2-5; abundance: few; len: 14; CDR3aa: CASRIAGGLETQYF
v_gene: TRBV5-6; j_gene: NA; abundance: NA; len: 15; CDR3aa: CASSPRDSYRVEQYF
v_gene: TRBV9; j_gene: TRBJ2-2; abundance: NA; len: 16; CDR3aa: CASSVSDRGITGELFF
v_gene: TRBV6-6; j_gene: TRBJ2-7; abundance: once; len: 15; CDR3aa: CASSFEGGGPYEQYF
v_gene: TRBV27; j_gene: TRBJ2-3; abundance: NA; len: 16; CDR3aa: CASSALIAGGTDTQYF
v_gene: TRBV27; j_gene: TRBJ2-7; abundance: NA; len: 16; CDR3aa: CASSLGTSGRGYEQYF
v_gene: TRBV6-5; j_gene: TRBJ1-3; abundance: few; len: 14; CDR3aa: CASRQQGQRNTIYF
v_gene: TRBV5-1; j_gene: TRBJ2-1; abundance: NA; len: 15; CDR3aa: CASSLEGTSNNEQFF
v_gene: TRBV5-1; j_gene: TRBJ2-7; abundance: few; len: 14; CDR3aa: CASSIGTSGYEQYF
v_gene: TRBV15; j_gene: TRBJ2-7; abundance: few; len: 14; CDR3aa: CATSRNRGLYEQYF
v_gene: TRBV7-7; j_gene: TRBJ2-3; abundance: NA; len: 15; CDR3aa: CASSQTGLLGDTQYF
v_gene: TRBV7-8; j_gene: TRBJ1-4; abundance: once; len: 17; CDR3aa: CASSLLRLRGEREKLFF
v_gene: TRBV30; j_gene: TRBJ2-2; abundance: NA; len: 13; CDR3aa: CAWSVLETGELFF
v_gene: TRBV18; j_gene: TRBJ1-1; abundance: few; len: 16; CDR3aa: CASSPTDSLMNTEAFF
v_gene: TRBV5-1; j_gene: TRBJ1-4; abundance: NA; len: 15; CDR3aa: CASNQGYGGNEKLFF
v_gene: TRBV5-4; j_gene: TRBJ2-5; abundance: few; len: 14; CDR3aa: CASSSLAGSETQYF